These 21 T cell receptor beta chains came from one sample sequenced in a study of blood T cell repertoires in COVID-19. TCRdb keeps only in-frame clones here, not all; method: immunoSEQ multiplex PCR. The table shows 250,000 to 350,000 clones, with 70% to 85% occurring only once. The specimen sequenced was peripheral blood. Receptors were obtained from a human donor with COVID-19, enrolled during active disease. The donor label of this sample is uncertain.

The V gene is TRBV28, the J gene TRBJ1-4; no definite D call. The germline V and J ends were trimmed by 8 bases and 5 bases, with 18 bases remaining between them. The V gene's germline CDR1 is MDHEN and CDR2 SYDVKM. The CDR3 is 15 amino acids. CDR3 coding DNA: TGTGCCAGCGAGGAGGGCGGCCGGTTGAATGAAAAACTGTTTTTT. This encodes CASEEGGRLNEKLFF.

V usage is TRBV7-8 and J usage is TRBJ2-3; 10 bases align to TRBD2. V trimming: 5 bases; J trimming: 4 bases; junction bases outside the gene matches: 15. The CDR3 has 18 residues. CDR1 SGHVS and CDR2 FQNEAQ come from the germline V gene. CDR3 loop: CASSLGLAGVGGPDTQYF. CDR3 DNA sequence: TGTGCCAGCAGCCTCGGGCTAGCGGGGGTGGGGGGGCCAGATACGCAGTATTTT.

The rearrangement links TRBV30 to TRBJ2-5; TRBD2 is a possible D gene (7 bases). The CDR3 consists of 15 residues. Trimming removed 4 bases from V and 2 bases from J, with 17 bases in between. Germline-derived CDR1 and CDR2 are GTSNPN and SVGIG (reference sequence). The CDR3 DNA sequence: TGTGCCTGGACCCCGGGGGGCCCCAATCAAGAGACCCAGTACTTC. Translation: CAWTPGGPNQETQYF.

V gene TRBV29-1 combines with J gene TRBJ2-1; 8 bases match TRBD1. Germline loops: CDR1 SQVTM, CDR2 ANQGSEA. The CDR3 is made up of 13 amino acids. The ends lost 4 bases at V and 10 bases at J; junction bases unmatched: 9. CDR3 DNA sequence: TGCAGCGTTGCTGGACAGGGCGATTGGGAGCAGTTCTTC. Protein: CSVAGQGDWEQFF.

The chain links TRBV11-2 to TRBJ2-1; TRBD1 is a possible D gene (6 bases). The CDR3 spans 15 residues. Germline CDR1 SGHAT, CDR2 FQNNGV. Trimming shortened V by 2 bases and J by 7 bases, and 15 bases separated the two germline ends. CDR3 nucleotide sequence: TGTGCCAGCAGCTTATTATGGGGGCGGAGGAATGAGCAGTTCTTC. Its protein product is CASSLLWGRRNEQFF.

The gene calls are TRBV24-1 and TRBJ1-2; 11 bases map to TRBD1. The germline CDR1 and CDR2 sequences are KGHDR and SFDVKD. Trimming removed 3 bases from V and 1 base from J; junction bases left unmatched: 3. The CDR3 runs to 16 residues. CDR3 bases: TGTGCCACCAGTGATCCCGGGACAGGGGGTAACTATGGCTACACCTTC. It encodes CATSDPGTGGNYGYTF.

The rearrangement uses TRBV5-4 and TRBJ2-3, with 8 nucleotides matching TRBD2. Germline V gene lookup returns CDR1 SGHNT and CDR2 YYREEE (reference sequence). V was pared by 6 bases and J by 1 base, with 19 bases of the junction left unmatched. The length of the CDR3 is 19 residues. The CDR3 here is CASNSAGGQGGVGTDTQYF. The CDR3 DNA reads as TGTGCCAGCAACTCGGCGGGGGGCCAGGGTGGCGTAGGCACAGATACGCAGTATTTT.

The chain couples TRBV29-1 to TRBJ1-3; D is undetermined. The length of the CDR3 is 13 residues. Germline-derived CDR1 and CDR2 are SQVTM and ANQGSEA. Trimming took 0 bases from V and 4 from J, leaving 7 bases between them. The CDR3 bases are TGCAGCGTTGAAGAGGTGGAGGGAAACACCATATATTTT. Its protein is CSVEEVEGNTIYF.

The gene calls are TRBV6-2 or TRBV6-3 and TRBJ1-5; maybe TRBD1 (5 bases). With 4 bases removed from V and 2 bases from J, the gap between germline ends came to 12 bases. CDR3 length equals 15 residues. Germline loops: CDR1 MNHEY, CDR2 SVGEGT. In nucleotides, the CDR3 is TGTGCCAGCAGTTTGGGCCAGGGTGGCAATCAGCCCCAGCATTTT. It encodes CASSLGQGGNQPQHF.

The rearrangement joins TRBV19 to TRBJ2-5; 8 nucleotides line up with TRBD1. Germline loops: CDR1 LNHDA, CDR2 SQIVND (reference sequence). The trim removed 5 bases at V and 5 bases at J, leaving 4 bases unmatched. This CDR3 is built from 13 residues. CDR3 in DNA: TGTGCCAGTAGTGCCCGACAGGGGGAGACCCAGTACTTC. Amino acids: CASSARQGETQYF.

In nucleotides, the CDR3 is TGTGCCAGTAGTATTTTGGGGGGAACCAACGAGCAGTACTTC. Encoded protein: CASSILGGTNEQYF. The rearrangement uses TRBV19 and TRBJ2-7, with D perhaps TRBD2 (6 bases). CDR3 length: 14 residues. Germline V lookup: CDR1 LNHDA, CDR2 SQIVND (reference sequence). V lost 3 bases and J 5 bases, leaving 14 bases between the germline ends.

The chain combines TRBV29-1 with TRBJ1-5; possible D gene TRBD1, 6 bases. V lost 4 bases and J 6 bases, leaving 10 bases between the germline ends. CDR1 SQVTM and CDR2 ANQGSEA come from the germline V gene. This CDR3 has 12 amino acids. The DNA of the CDR3 is TGCAGCGTTGCAGGGGCAGGTCAGCCCCAGCATTTT. As protein: CSVAGAGQPQHF.

J is TRBJ2-7 and V is TRBV11-1; TRBD1 might be the D (5 bases). Trimming left V 1 base short and J 4 bases short, with 14 bases between. The germline V gene has CDR1 SGHAT and CDR2 FQDESV (reference sequence). The CDR3 is made up of 15 amino acids. The CDR3 sequence is CASSLDRTTRYEQYF. The CDR3 DNA sequence: TGTGCCAGCAGCTTAGACAGGACCACCCGATACGAGCAGTACTTC.

This clone was picked up a small number of times. The chain links TRBV6-2 or TRBV6-3 to TRBJ2-5; D is possibly TRBD2 (5 bases). From germline, CDR1 is MNHEY and CDR2 SVGEGT. The V end lost 10 bases, the J end lost 2 bases, and 14 bases lay between the germline ends. The CDR3 runs 13 residues. This chain's CDR3 is CATNPAVQETQYF. CDR3 in DNA: TGTGCCACCAACCCAGCGGTTCAAGAGACCCAGTACTTC.

The chain has TRBV9 and TRBJ2-2, with a weak D call TRBD2 (5 bases). Germline-derived CDR1 and CDR2 are SGDLS and YYNGEE. Trimming cost V 0 bases and J 7 bases, with 13 bases left between them. The CDR3 consists of 15 residues. In DNA, the CDR3 is TGTGCCAGCAGCGTAGCGGGGTGGGGTGGCGGGGAGCTGTTTTTT. This encodes CASSVAGWGGGELFF.

The gene calls are TRBV11-1 and TRBJ2-5, with D tentatively TRBD2 (6 bases). The CDR3 runs 14 residues. Trimming stripped 1 base from V and 6 bases from J, with 12 bases between. CDR1 and CDR2 (germline): SGHAT, FQDESV (reference sequence). CDR3 DNA sequence: TGTGCCAGCAGCTTAGGCATGGAGGGGAAGACCCAGTACTTC. This sequence encodes CASSLGMEGKTQYF.

V is TRBV7-9 and J is TRBJ1-6; maybe TRBD1 (6 bases). Germline V gives CDR1 SEHNR, CDR2 FQNEAQ (reference sequence). V dropped 5 bases and J dropped 8 bases, with 16 bases sitting between them. This CDR3 region has 15 residues. The CDR3 reads CASSMLGGMDSPLHF. CDR3 in DNA: TGTGCCAGCAGCATGTTAGGGGGAATGGATTCACCCCTCCACTTT.

V gene TRBV7-9 combines with J gene TRBJ2-1, with 9 bases fitting TRBD1. Germline V gene sequence: CDR1 SEHNR, CDR2 FQNEAQ (reference sequence). The CDR3 has 17 residues. With 3 bases clipped from V and 2 bases from J, the junction kept 8 bases outside the gene matches. CDR3 sequence reads: CASSFGSGTGTYNEQFF. The CDR3, as DNA: TGTGCCAGCAGCTTCGGGTCCGGGACAGGGACCTACAATGAGCAGTTCTTC.

Turning to this clone: The junction differs from germline at one of its ends, possibly a read error. The V call is TRBV3-1 (or the pseudogene TRBV3-2), the J call TRBJ2-1; D uncertain. The germline CDR1 and CDR2 sequences are LGHDT and YNNKEL (reference sequence). This CDR3 contains 11 residues. The CDR3 DNA reads TGTGCCAGCAGCCAAACAATACCTCAAGTCTTC. Its protein product is CASSQTIPQVF.

The CDR3 loop is CASRPSGSPPYEQYF. The CDR3, as DNA: TGTGCCAGCAGACCCAGCGGGAGTCCCCCGTACGAGCAGTACTTC. V gene TRBV6-5 combines with J gene TRBJ2-7; 8 nucleotides align to TRBD2. This CDR3 is 15 amino acids long. V trimming: 6 bases; J trimming: 4 bases; junction bases outside the gene matches: 11. Germline V gene lookup returns CDR1 MNHEY and CDR2 SVGAGI.

The genes are TRBV28 and TRBJ1-4; 7 bases align to TRBD1. CDR1 is MDHEN and CDR2 is SYDVKM in the germline V gene. V was clipped by 3 bases and J by 8 bases; unmatched bases: 6. The CDR3 is 14 amino acids. CDR3 protein: CASSFRQGGEKLFF. The CDR3 coding sequence is TGTGCCAGCAGTTTTCGACAGGGAGGCGAAAAACTGTTTTTT.